These T cell receptor beta chains were read from a single sample in a study of T cells in Graves' hyperthyroidism and ophthalmopathy. Via MiXCR, TCRdb re-called the multiplex PCR reads, giving one row per CDR3 protein. The profile covers more than 300,000 distinct CDR3 sequences, with less than 20% appearing a single time and 40% taken by the ten largest. Material for sequencing was blood. The receptors derive from a young man with Graves' ophthalmopathy. Both conserved end residues are part of each CDR3. The D gene is left open where the match is weak. The size entry is marked missing in some rows and otherwise reads once, few, many or a size class.

clone_size: many
d_call: .
v_call: TRBV12-3/TRBV12-4
j_call: TRBJ2-1
cdr3_nt: TGTGCCAGCAGAATCGCAGGGGACAATGAGCAGTTCTTC
cdr3_aa: CASRIAGDNEQFF

clone_size: .
d_call: TRBD1
v_call: TRBV4-1
j_call: TRBJ1-5
cdr3_nt: TGCGCCAGCAGCCTCGTAAGGGACAGGATAAATCAGCCCCAGCATTTT
cdr3_aa: CASSLVRDRINQPQHF

clone_size: .
d_call: .
v_call: TRBV9
j_call: TRBJ1-1
cdr3_nt: TGTGCCAGCAGCGTGCAAGTAGATATAGAAGCTTTCTTT
cdr3_aa: CASSVQVDIEAFF

clone_size: many
d_call: TRBD2
v_call: TRBV2
j_call: TRBJ2-7
cdr3_nt: TGTGCCAGCAACCAAATACCGGCGACGGGAGGGAACGAGCAGTACTTC
cdr3_aa: CASNQIPATGGNEQYF

clone_size: .
d_call: .
v_call: TRBV5-1
j_call: TRBJ1-2
cdr3_nt: TGCGCCAGCAGGGGCCCCGGAGGACTCTATGGCTACACCTTC
cdr3_aa: CASRGPGGLYGYTF

clone_size: many
d_call: TRBD1
v_call: TRBV6-1
j_call: TRBJ1-1
cdr3_nt: TGTGCCAGCAGTGGGGGACAGAACCTTTACACTGAAGCTTTCTTT
cdr3_aa: CASSGGQNLYTEAFF

clone_size: many
d_call: .
v_call: TRBV7-8
j_call: TRBJ2-5
cdr3_nt: TGTGCCAGCACCCCTGGGTTCGGGGGTGGGACCCAGTACTTC
cdr3_aa: CASTPGFGGGTQYF

clone_size: many
d_call: .
v_call: TRBV28
j_call: TRBJ1-1
cdr3_nt: TGTGCCAGCAGTCATACAGGGGAAGCTTTCTTT
cdr3_aa: CASSHTGEAFF

clone_size: many
d_call: .
v_call: TRBV11-3
j_call: TRBJ2-1
cdr3_nt: TGTGCCAGCGGTACCGGGCTCTACAATGAGCAGTTCTTC
cdr3_aa: CASGTGLYNEQFF

clone_size: .
d_call: .
v_call: TRBV6-1
j_call: TRBJ2-7
cdr3_nt: TGTGCCAGCAGCCTAACCGGGCTCGGTCAGGGTGAGCAGTACTTC
cdr3_aa: CASSLTGLGQGEQYF

clone_size: .
d_call: .
v_call: TRBV11-2
j_call: TRBJ2-5
cdr3_nt: TGTGCCAGCAGCTTAGTCTCTTCAGCCAGCGGCTCCTCCCAAGAGACCCAGTACTTC
cdr3_aa: CASSLVSSASGSSQETQYF

clone_size: .
d_call: TRBD1
v_call: TRBV19
j_call: TRBJ1-5
cdr3_nt: TGTGCCAGTAGTATGACAGGGGTTTGGGTTCAGCCCCAGCATTTT
cdr3_aa: CASSMTGVWVQPQHF

clone_size: .
d_call: .
v_call: TRBV7-3
j_call: TRBJ2-7
cdr3_nt: TGTGCCAGCAGCTTAAGACGGAGCTACGAGCAGTACTTC
cdr3_aa: CASSLRRSYEQYF

clone_size: few
d_call: TRBD1
v_call: TRBV12-3/TRBV12-4
j_call: TRBJ1-6
cdr3_nt: TGTGCCAGCACCTCCGGGACAGGGATCAAGCACCTCCACTTT
cdr3_aa: CASTSGTGIKHLHF

clone_size: .
d_call: TRBD1
v_call: TRBV9
j_call: TRBJ2-7
cdr3_nt: TGTGCCAGCAGCGTTGGGACAGGGAGGAGGGACGAGCAGTACTTC
cdr3_aa: CASSVGTGRRDEQYF

clone_size: many
d_call: TRBD1
v_call: TRBV7-3
j_call: TRBJ2-3
cdr3_nt: TGTGCCAGCAGCCCAACGCGGACAGGGGGCGCAGATACGCAGTATTTT
cdr3_aa: CASSPTRTGGADTQYF

clone_size: many
d_call: TRBD1
v_call: TRBV7-6
j_call: TRBJ1-1
cdr3_nt: TGTGCCAGCAGCTTAGACGGGTCGACAGGGTTGAACACTGAAGCTTTCTTT
cdr3_aa: CASSLDGSTGLNTEAFF

clone_size: .
d_call: .
v_call: TRBV6-1
j_call: TRBJ2-7
cdr3_nt: TGTGCCAGCAGTCACGGGGAGAGCTCCTACGAGCAGTACTTC
cdr3_aa: CASSHGESSYEQYF

clone_size: many
d_call: TRBD1
v_call: TRBV28
j_call: TRBJ2-7
cdr3_nt: TGTGCCAGCAGTTTATCTCTACCGAGGGGGCTGGACGAGCAGTACTTC
cdr3_aa: CASSLSLPRGLDEQYF

clone_size: many
d_call: .
v_call: TRBV12-3/TRBV12-4
j_call: TRBJ2-3
cdr3_nt: TGTGCCAGCAGTTTATACTTAACCCAGGGCACAGATACGCAGTATTTT
cdr3_aa: CASSLYLTQGTDTQYF

clone_size: few
d_call: .
v_call: TRBV5-4
j_call: TRBJ1-4
cdr3_nt: TGTGCCAGCAGCATCGACAGGTTTCGGGAAAAACTGTTTTTT
cdr3_aa: CASSIDRFREKLFF

clone_size: many
d_call: .
v_call: TRBV5-1
j_call: TRBJ1-1
cdr3_nt: TGCGCCAGCAGCGAGGGCCCTCCCGCTGAAGCTTTCTTT
cdr3_aa: CASSEGPPAEAFF

clone_size: few
d_call: .
v_call: TRBV29-1
j_call: TRBJ2-7
cdr3_nt: TGCAGCGTTGAAGGGCCGGGCCGGACCTACGAGCAGTACTTC
cdr3_aa: CSVEGPGRTYEQYF

clone_size: .
d_call: TRBD1
v_call: TRBV12-3/TRBV12-4
j_call: TRBJ2-7
cdr3_nt: TGTGCCAGCAGCGCCCACCGGGACAGGGAAGACTCCGAGCAGTACTTC
cdr3_aa: CASSAHRDREDSEQYF

clone_size: few
d_call: .
v_call: TRBV12-3/TRBV12-4
j_call: TRBJ2-6
cdr3_nt: TGTGCCAGCAGTTTATCGGCCTCTGGGGCCAACGTCCTGACTTTC
cdr3_aa: CASSLSASGANVLTF

clone_size: few
d_call: .
v_call: TRBV7-9
j_call: TRBJ2-2
cdr3_nt: TGTGCCAGCAGCTCCTTTAAGAGGACAGAGGTTAACACCGGGGAGCTGTTTTTT
cdr3_aa: CASSSFKRTEVNTGELFF

clone_size: many
d_call: .
v_call: TRBV28
j_call: TRBJ1-2
cdr3_nt: TGTGCCAGCAGTACAGGACCCCCTAACTATGGCTACACCTTC
cdr3_aa: CASSTGPPNYGYTF

clone_size: few
d_call: .
v_call: TRBV5-1
j_call: TRBJ2-5
cdr3_nt: TGCGCCAGCAGCCCTAACAGATACGGAGAGACCCAGTACTTC
cdr3_aa: CASSPNRYGETQYF

clone_size: few
d_call: TRBD1
v_call: TRBV27
j_call: TRBJ2-1
cdr3_nt: TGTGCCAGCAGTTCTGCCGGACAGGGCTCCTACAATGAGCAGTTCTTC
cdr3_aa: CASSSAGQGSYNEQFF

clone_size: .
d_call: .
v_call: TRBV4-1
j_call: TRBJ1-4
cdr3_nt: TGCGCCAGCAGTCGCACAGACGTTAATGAAAAACTGTTTTTT
cdr3_aa: CASSRTDVNEKLFF

clone_size: once
d_call: TRBD1
v_call: TRBV2
j_call: TRBJ2-1
cdr3_nt: TGTGCCACAGGGACAGGGGTAGGAGATGAGCAGTTCTTC
cdr3_aa: CATGTGVGDEQFF

clone_size: once
d_call: .
v_call: TRBV27
j_call: TRBJ2-2
cdr3_nt: TGTGCCAGCAGTAACAGGGCCGGGGGCGGGGAGCTGTTTTTT
cdr3_aa: CASSNRAGGGELFF

clone_size: many
d_call: .
v_call: TRBV12-3/TRBV12-4
j_call: TRBJ2-1
cdr3_nt: TGTGCCAGCAGTTTCTTGACAGGAATTAACAATGAGCAGTTCTTC
cdr3_aa: CASSFLTGINNEQFF

clone_size: many
d_call: .
v_call: TRBV5-5
j_call: TRBJ2-7
cdr3_nt: TGTGCCAGCAGCCCCTCGGGTCTGGTTGGCACCTACGAGCAGTACTTC
cdr3_aa: CASSPSGLVGTYEQYF

clone_size: many
d_call: TRBD1
v_call: TRBV11-2
j_call: TRBJ1-6
cdr3_nt: TGTGCCAGCAGCGAGGGACAGGGGAATAATTCACCCCTCCACTTT
cdr3_aa: CASSEGQGNNSPLHF

clone_size: .
d_call: .
v_call: TRBV10-2
j_call: TRBJ1-2
cdr3_nt: TGCGCCAGCAGTGATTTCCGCTCAGGCGTCGATGGCTACACCTTC
cdr3_aa: CASSDFRSGVDGYTF

clone_size: .
d_call: TRBD1
v_call: TRBV19
j_call: TRBJ1-1
cdr3_nt: TGTGCCAGTAGACAACAGGGGTGGACTGAATCTTTCTTT
cdr3_aa: CASRQQGWTESFF

clone_size: .
d_call: TRBD1
v_call: TRBV27
j_call: TRBJ1-2
cdr3_nt: TGTGCCAGCAGAACCGGGACAGCTCAGGGCTATGGCTACACCTTC
cdr3_aa: CASRTGTAQGYGYTF

clone_size: .
d_call: .
v_call: TRBV4-2
j_call: TRBJ1-1
cdr3_nt: TGTGCCAGCAGCCAAGATCAGAGGACGGGTATGAACACTGAAGCTTTCTTT
cdr3_aa: CASSQDQRTGMNTEAFF

clone_size: .
d_call: .
v_call: TRBV7-7
j_call: TRBJ2-2
cdr3_nt: TGTGCCAGCAGCCCCCAGGGGCAGGCCGGGGAGCTGTTTTTT
cdr3_aa: CASSPQGQAGELFF

clone_size: many
d_call: .
v_call: TRBV5-1
j_call: TRBJ1-1
cdr3_nt: TGCGCCAGCAGCCCGGTGGAGGCGGGGCTCGCTGAAGCTTTCTTT
cdr3_aa: CASSPVEAGLAEAFF

clone_size: many
d_call: TRBD1
v_call: TRBV7-9
j_call: TRBJ2-7
cdr3_nt: TGTGCCAGCAGCTCCCACAGGGGGCTGACCTACGAGCAGTACTTC
cdr3_aa: CASSSHRGLTYEQYF

clone_size: many
d_call: .
v_call: TRBV7-2
j_call: TRBJ1-6
cdr3_nt: TGTGCCAGCAGCTTAGCATCGCGTAGTTCACCCCTCCACTTT
cdr3_aa: CASSLASRSSPLHF

clone_size: many
d_call: .
v_call: TRBV7-2
j_call: TRBJ1-2
cdr3_nt: TGTGCCAGCAGCTACCGCCAGGGGGGCTACACCTTC
cdr3_aa: CASSYRQGGYTF

clone_size: .
d_call: TRBD2
v_call: TRBV10-3
j_call: TRBJ2-1
cdr3_nt: TGTGCCATCAGTGAGGTACTAGCGGGGAGTCTTAATGAGCAGTTCTTC
cdr3_aa: CAISEVLAGSLNEQFF

clone_size: many
d_call: .
v_call: TRBV20-1
j_call: TRBJ2-5
cdr3_nt: TGCAGTGCTAGCGACGGACAGCAAGAGACCCAGTACTTC
cdr3_aa: CSASDGQQETQYF

clone_size: .
d_call: .
v_call: TRBV4-1
j_call: TRBJ2-7
cdr3_nt: TGCGCCAGCAGCCACCGCCGATCGGAGGGGGGGGGCTACGAGCAGTACTTC
cdr3_aa: CASSHRRSEGGGYEQYF

clone_size: many
d_call: .
v_call: TRBV3-1
j_call: TRBJ2-7
cdr3_nt: TGTGCCAGCAGCCAGGCTCAGGGAGGTTCCTACGAGCAGTACTTC
cdr3_aa: CASSQAQGGSYEQYF

clone_size: few
d_call: .
v_call: TRBV27
j_call: TRBJ1-6
cdr3_nt: TGTGCCAGCAGTTTAATCGGGGATTCACCCCTCCACTTT
cdr3_aa: CASSLIGDSPLHF

clone_size: few
d_call: TRBD1
v_call: TRBV6-1
j_call: TRBJ2-7
cdr3_nt: TGTGCCAGCAGACAGGGGAGCCTAGACCCCTACGAGCAGTACTTC
cdr3_aa: CASRQGSLDPYEQYF